This T cell receptor (beta chain) is from a study of molecular identifiers for immune sequencing clone quantification. For the study at large: With replicates, the RNA of around 18,000 or 91,000 naive CD8 cells was split five ways and four were sequenced.

When naive CD8 T cells were sorted, they were gated as CD8+CD4-CCR7+CD45RA+. TCRdb passed the PCR reads through MiXCR, listing each CDR3 protein once. The sample has around 470,000 distinct CDR3 sequences; roughly 26% are singletons. After removal of 5 bases from V and 2 bases from J, the junction contained 9 bases not matched to a gene. Germline lookup yields CDR1 MNHEY and CDR2 SMNVEV (reference sequence). The CDR3 length is 16 residues. The rearrangement links TRBV27 to TRBJ2-7; 10 nucleotides line up with TRBD1. The specimen sequenced was naive CD8+ T cells from blood, with Jurkat cell RNA spiked in. Subset given: FACS-sorted CD8+CD4-CCR7+CD45RA+ naive T cells. This receptor was identified in a human donor in good health. Some libraries in this study had Jurkat cell RNA spiked in. CDR3 loop: CASSRVTGTGAYEQYF. Here the CDR3 DNA reads TGTGCCAGCAGTCGTGTGACCGGGACAGGGGCCTACGAGCAGTACTTC.